This T cell receptor (beta chain) is drawn from a study of beta chain features in type 1 diabetes. Study-level results: TCRB CDR3s were moderately but significantly shorter in Type 1 diabetes patients in all four CD4+ subsets.

This clone was seen a handful of times. Its specificity is not known. What was sequenced were expressed TCRB transcripts, since all of the isolated RNA had been reverse transcribed. Profiling relied on immunoSEQ multiplex PCR, and the TCRdb table lists in-frame clones only, not all of them. Of 50,000 to 55,000 clones in the sample, about 64% were seen once. The sequenced sample consisted of stem cell memory CD4+ T cells from blood. The sequence came from a woman aged 25 to 45 with type 1 diabetes.

The CDR3: CASSLYSYEQYF. The DNA of the CDR3 is TGTGCCAGCAGTTTATACAGCTACGAGCAGTACTTC. This chain uses TRBV28 with TRBJ2-7; D gene ambiguous. Trimming stripped 1 base from V and 3 bases from J, with 4 bases between. Germline CDR1 MDHEN, CDR2 SYDVKM. The CDR3 contains 12 residues.